This T cell receptor (beta chain) stems from a study of T cell responses to AZD1222 COVID-19 vaccine. Produced via immunoSEQ multiplex PCR; TCRdb's table is partial and in-frame only. The sample carries about 160,000 clones, 90% to 95% recorded once. V was pared by 1 base and J by 2 bases, with 13 bases between. This CDR3 is built from 16 residues. Germline V gene sequence: CDR1 SGHRS, CDR2 YFSETQ. The chain has TRBV5-1 and TRBJ2-1; maybe TRBD1 (7 bases). The material sequenced was peripheral blood, taken on day 0 of AZD1222 vaccination. This clonotype was sampled from an adult in good health. CDR3 amino acids: CASSLLSGGPYNEQFF. The CDR3 DNA is TGCGCCAGCAGCTTGCTTTCAGGGGGGCCCTACAATGAGCAGTTCTTC.